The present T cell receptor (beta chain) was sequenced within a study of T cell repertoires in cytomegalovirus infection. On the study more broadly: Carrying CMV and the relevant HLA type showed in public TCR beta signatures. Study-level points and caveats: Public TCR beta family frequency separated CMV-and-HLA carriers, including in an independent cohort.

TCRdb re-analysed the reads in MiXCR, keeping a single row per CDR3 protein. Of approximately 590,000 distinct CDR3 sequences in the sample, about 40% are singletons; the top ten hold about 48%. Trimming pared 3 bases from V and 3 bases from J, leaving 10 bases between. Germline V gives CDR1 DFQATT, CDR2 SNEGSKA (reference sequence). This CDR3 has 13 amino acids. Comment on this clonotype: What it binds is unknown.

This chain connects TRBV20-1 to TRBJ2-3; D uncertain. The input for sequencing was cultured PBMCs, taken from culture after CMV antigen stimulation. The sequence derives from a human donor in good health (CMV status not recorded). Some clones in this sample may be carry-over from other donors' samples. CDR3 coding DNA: TGCAGTGCTAGTGAAGGTTTTACAGATACGCAGTATTTT. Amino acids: CSASEGFTDTQYF.